These 22 T cell receptor beta chains were all obtained from the same sample, sequenced in a study of read filtering for tumor transcriptome and immune sequencing. From approximately 430 ng of RNA, a library with molecular barcoded alpha/delta and beta/gamma adaptors was made. Each CDR3 protein is one row after TCRdb ran MiXCR on the reads. This sample has 43,000 or so distinct CDR3 sequences, with 20% found just once. Sequenced input: a population of CD138-negative cells sorted from bone marrow. Receptors were obtained from a donor at least 40 years old with multiple myeloma.

This rearrangement joins TRBV7-2 to TRBJ2-3; TRBD1 agrees at 7 bases. Per the germline V gene, CDR1 is SGHTA and CDR2 is FQGNSA. V shed 5 bases, J shed 10 bases, and the junction held 9 bases outside the gene matches. CDR3 size: 13 residues. CDR3 sequence reads: CASSLHRQGSQYF. The CDR3 nucleotides are TGTGCCAGCAGCCTACACAGACAGGGTTCGCAGTATTTT.

This clonotype was recorded many times. The chain has TRBV20-1 and TRBJ2-3; 9 bases align to TRBD2. V trimming: 5 bases; J trimming: 1 base; junction bases outside the gene matches: 7. This CDR3 is built from 15 residues. Germline-derived CDR1 and CDR2 are DFQATT and SNEGSKA (reference sequence). The CDR3 loop reads CSAQIAGEGTDTQYF. The CDR3 nucleotides read TGCAGTGCTCAAATAGCGGGAGAAGGCACAGATACGCAGTATTTT.

The sample holds many counts of this clonotype. The chain links TRBV19 to TRBJ2-1, with 11 bases fitting TRBD2. From germline, CDR1 is LNHDA and CDR2 SQIVND (reference sequence). The CDR3 totals 14 residues. The V segment lost 7 bases and the J segment 3 bases; nucleotides outside the gene matches: 2. CDR3 loop: CASMLAGGYNEQFF. CDR3 coding DNA: TGTGCCAGTATGCTAGCGGGAGGCTACAATGAGCAGTTCTTC.

Comment on this clonotype: An end of the junction does not agree with germline; a read error may underlie this. This rearrangement joins TRBV7-9 to TRBJ2-1; perhaps TRBD1 as D (5 bases). Germline CDR1 reads SEHNR; CDR2 reads FQNEAQ (reference sequence). The CDR3 consists of 13 residues. The CDR3: CASSPGHYNGQFF. CDR3 coding DNA: TGTGCCAGCAGCCCCGGACACTACAATGGGCAGTTCTTC. The entire variable domain, with the rest obtained from reference TRBV7-9 and TRBJ2-1, is as follows: DTGVSQNPRHKITKRGQNVTFRCDPISEHNRLYWYRQTLGQGPEFLTYFQNEAQLEKSRLLSDRFSAERPKGSFSTLEIQRTEQGDSAMYLCASSPGHYNGQFFGPGTRLTVL.

This clonotype appeared many times. J is TRBJ2-7 and V is TRBV20-1; D is unclear. V was shortened by 1 base and J by 7 bases, with 17 bases between the two germline ends. In germline, CDR1 is DFQATT, CDR2 SNEGSKA (reference sequence). The CDR3 sequence is 14 residues long. The chain's CDR3 is CSARVLYQAEEQYF. In DNA form, the CDR3 reads TGCAGTGCTAGAGTACTCTATCAGGCGGAAGAGCAGTACTTC.

This clonotype was counted a few times. This chain links TRBV7-2 with TRBJ2-3; D call uncertain. Germline V gene data show CDR1 as SGHTA and CDR2 as FQGNSA. The V end lost 3 bases, the J end lost 2 bases, and 3 bases lay between the germline ends. The CDR3 runs to 12 residues. CDR3 nucleotide sequence: TGTGCCAGCAGCTTCGTCACAGATACGCAGTATTTT. This encodes CASSFVTDTQYF.

This clonotype was observed many times. The chain combines TRBV12-3 or TRBV12-4 with TRBJ2-5; the match to TRBD2 covers 8 bases. The CDR3 sequence is 14 residues long. V lost 7 bases, J lost 5 bases, and 9 bases stayed unmatched. This CDR3 is CASTKLAADETQYF. For the CDR3, the DNA is TGTGCCAGCACCAAACTAGCGGCTGACGAGACCCAGTACTTC.

This clonotype was seen a handful of times. V usage is TRBV9 and J usage is TRBJ2-1; 9 bases align to TRBD2. Germline values: CDR1 SGDLS, CDR2 YYNGEE. The CDR3 runs 18 residues. The ends lost 0 bases at V and 0 bases at J; junction bases unmatched: 7. In DNA form, the CDR3 reads TGTGCCAGCAGCGTAGAGGCTAGCGGGAAGAGCTCCTACAATGAGCAGTTCTTC. It is translated as CASSVEASGKSSYNEQFF.

This chain uses TRBV7-9 with TRBJ2-1; possibly TRBD2 for D (6 bases). CDR3 length equals 14 residues. Germline values: CDR1 SEHNR, CDR2 FQNEAQ (reference sequence). CDR3 region: CASAPVLASNEQFF. CDR3 nucleotides: TGTGCTAGCGCACCGGTACTAGCTTCCAATGAGCAGTTCTTC.

This clonotype has a count of ten or more. The chain combines TRBV4-3 with TRBJ2-5; 13 nucleotides line up with TRBD2. The CDR3 runs 17 residues. V lost 0 bases and J lost 1; bases outside the gene matches: 2. Germline V gives CDR1 LGHNA, CDR2 YSLEER. DNA of the CDR3: TGCGCCAGCAGCCAAGAAACTAGCGGGAGGGCCCAAGAGACCCAGTACTTC. Protein sequence: CASSQETSGRAQETQYF.

The rearrangement uses TRBV29-1 and TRBJ2-1; TRBD2 agrees at 10 bases. This CDR3 comprises 15 residues. Germline assignment: CDR1 SQVTM and CDR2 ANQGSEA. Trimming at V came to 6 bases and at J to 5 bases, leaving 10 bases not matched to a gene. The CDR3 spells CSVLGLAGENNEQFF. DNA for the CDR3: TGCAGCGTCCTGGGGCTAGCGGGAGAGAACAATGAGCAGTTCTTC.

This clonotype was recorded at least ten times. The gene calls are TRBV29-1 and TRBJ2-7; TRBD1 matches 7 bases. Germline CDR1 reads SQVTM; CDR2 reads ANQGSEA. V trimming: 4 bases; J trimming: 6 bases; junction bases outside the gene matches: 3. The CDR3 is made up of 11 amino acids. CDR3 sequence reads: CSVGQGGEQYF. CDR3 coding DNA: TGCAGCGTTGGACAGGGTGGCGAGCAGTACTTC.

In this sample, this clonotype turned up a few times. The rearrangement links TRBV5-5 to TRBJ2-3; D not resolved. The germline V and J ends were trimmed by 2 bases and 3 bases, with 13 bases remaining between them. The CDR3 consists of 15 residues. From germline, CDR1 is SGHKS and CDR2 YYEKEE (reference sequence). The CDR3 bases are TGTGCCAGCAGCTTCACCGGAACACGGACAGATACGCAGTATTTT. Translation gives CASSFTGTRTDTQYF. The variable domain in full, with the rest retrieved from reference TRBV5-5 and TRBJ2-3, is DAGVTQSPTHLIKTRGQQVTLRCSPISGHKSVSWYQQVLGQGPQFIFQYYEKEERGRGNFPDRFSARQFPNYSSELNVNALLLGDSALYLCASSFTGTRTDTQYFGPGTRLTVL.

The sample holds many counts of this clonotype. The chain has TRBV4-1 and TRBJ2-2, with D tentatively TRBD1 or TRBD2 (5 bases each). Per the germline V gene, CDR1 is MGHRA and CDR2 is YSYEKL. CDR3 length equals 15 residues. V shed 2 bases and J shed 3 bases, with 10 bases lying between them. Written as DNA, the CDR3 is TGCGCCAGCAGCCAAATCGGGACCCACACCGGGGAGCTGTTTTTT. Amino acids: CASSQIGTHTGELFF.

This clonotype was seen ten or more times. The genes are TRBV12-3 or TRBV12-4 and TRBJ1-1, with 9 positions matching TRBD1. This CDR3 is built from 18 residues. The V gene end was trimmed by 6 bases and the J gene end by 4 bases; junction bases not matched to a gene: 18. The CDR3 reads CASSPIPGQGPRGTEAFF. The CDR3 DNA sequence: TGTGCCAGCAGCCCAATACCGGGACAGGGACCACGGGGCACTGAAGCTTTCTTT.

In regard to this clonotype: With only one base between it and a far larger clone, this is likely a read error. V is TRBV3-2 and J is TRBJ2-2; whether TRBD2, the table's D call, matches the DNA was not checked. TRBV3-2 has pseudogene status. The CDR3 has 18 amino acids. The CDR3 coding sequence is TGTGCCAGCAGCCAAGTTGTAGAAGCGGGAGGATGGACCAGGGAGCTGTTTTTT. This encodes CASSQVVEAGGWTRELFF.

The count of this clonotype is one. The chain combines TRBV7-2 with TRBJ2-2, with 7 nucleotides matching TRBD2. This CDR3 comprises 16 residues. CDR1 is SGHTA and CDR2 is FQGNSA in the germline V gene. V lost 5 bases, J lost 5 bases, and 11 bases stayed unmatched. The DNA of the CDR3 is TGTGCCAGCAGCACATGGACTAGAGGGAGAACCGGGGAGCTGTTTTTT. It translates to CASSTWTRGRTGELFF.

There are many counts of this clonotype. CDR3 protein: CASSLRTGGPTDTQYF. The CDR3 DNA follows: TGTGCCAGCAGCTTGCGGACAGGGGGTCCCACAGATACGCAGTATTTT. The V gene is TRBV7-2, the J gene TRBJ2-3; TRBD1 aligns across 10 bases. The CDR3 runs to 16 residues. Germline trimming cut 3 bases from V and 2 bases from J; bases unmatched to any gene: 5. Germline V gene lookup returns CDR1 SGHTA and CDR2 FQGNSA.

In this sample, this clonotype turned up many times. The rearrangement joins TRBV28 to TRBJ2-1; tentatively, D is TRBD2 (5 bases). The CDR3 has 14 amino acids. The V end lost 8 bases, the J end lost 6 bases, and 17 bases lay between the germline ends. Looked up from germline, CDR1 is MDHEN and CDR2 is SYDVKM. CDR3 protein: CASVSALTGNEQFF. The CDR3 DNA reads TGTGCCAGCGTTAGCGCCCTCACGGGCAATGAGCAGTTCTTC.

With respect to this clonotype: This could be a read error, since a much larger clone is one nucleotide away. V and J are TRBV3-1 and TRBJ2-1, with D hard to call. The germline V gene has CDR1 LGHDT and CDR2 YNNKEL (reference sequence). This CDR3 has 13 amino acids. The DNA for the CDR3 is TGTGCCAGCAGCCAAACAGTTGGAAATGATCAGTTCTTC. Translated, it gives CASSQTVGNDQFF.

This clonotype was detected many times. This sequence joins TRBV7-2 and TRBJ2-1; perhaps TRBD2 as D (5 bases). Trimming took 1 base from V and 8 from J, leaving 15 bases between them. The CDR3 has 15 residues. Germline V CDR1 and CDR2: SGHTA, FQGNSA. DNA of the CDR3: TGTGCCAGCAGCTTAGATGTCGGGGTTCTGGATGAGCAGTTCTTC. Its translation is CASSLDVGVLDEQFF.

A note on this clonotype: A much larger clone differs by one base, so this may be a read error. The genes are TRBV7-2 and TRBJ2-2; D unclear. The CDR3 contains 15 residues. The V gene's germline CDR1 is SGHTA and CDR2 FQGNSA. Between the trimmed V and J ends, which lost 6 bases and 6 bases, there was a span of 17 bases. CDR3 nucleotides: TGTGCCAGCAGAGGGCACCCCGTGGCGTCCGGGGAGCTGTTTTTT. Translating it yields CASRGHPVASGELFF.